The source of this T cell receptor (beta chain) is a study of early T cells in non-severe SARS-CoV-2 infection. On the study more broadly: Unsorted whole-blood RNA was sequenced in bulk, leaving chains unpaired. General study points: There was a bias toward anti-spike CD8 responses in VDJdb matching, which missed private and CD4 specificities.

This CDR3 is 14 amino acids long. V gave up 5 bases and J gave up 6 bases; unmatched junction bases: 9. Looked up from germline, CDR1 is DFQATT and CDR2 is SNEGSKA (reference sequence). Individual cDNA molecules were tagged with unique molecular identifiers, the study reported. From the 5' RACE reads, TCRdb called clonotypes with MiXCR, one entry per CDR3 protein. The sample gives fewer than 65,000 distinct CDR3 sequences, 10% of which show up once; under 6% is in the top ten. About this clonotype itself: Its antigen is undetermined.

The source material was whole blood. The sequence derives from an adult who was a healthcare worker with PCR-confirmed SARS-CoV-2 infection or an uninfected control (not recorded which). The chain joins TRBV20-1 to TRBJ2-1; 8 nucleotides line up with TRBD2. CDR3 residues: CSAHILAGSNEQFF. CDR3 DNA: TGCAGTGCTCACATATTAGCGGGGAGCAATGAGCAGTTCTTC.